This T cell receptor (beta chain) was documented in a study of blood T cells in healthy people across ages. The second PCR ran roughly 6 to 11 cycles with a sample-barcoded 5' primer and J-beta primers. TCRdb fed the 5' RACE reads into MiXCR, producing one record per CDR3 protein. Here the sample spans about 650,000 distinct CDR3 sequences, 32% being singletons. Donors were healthy Caucasian individuals from Russia aged roughly 6 to 90. Every participating donor contributed about 10 milliliters of peripheral blood through a draw. CDR1 is MNHNS and CDR2 is SASEGT in the germline V gene. CDR3 length: 13 amino acids. V lost 6 bases and J lost 3; bases outside the gene matches: 5.

V usage is TRBV6-1 and J usage is TRBJ2-7, with 7 nucleotides matching TRBD1. Sequencing was performed on blood. The clonotype comes from a woman aged 80 or over in good health. For the CDR3, the DNA is TGTGCCAGCAGGGGAAACAGGGGCTACGAGCAGTACTTC. Translation: CASRGNRGYEQYF.